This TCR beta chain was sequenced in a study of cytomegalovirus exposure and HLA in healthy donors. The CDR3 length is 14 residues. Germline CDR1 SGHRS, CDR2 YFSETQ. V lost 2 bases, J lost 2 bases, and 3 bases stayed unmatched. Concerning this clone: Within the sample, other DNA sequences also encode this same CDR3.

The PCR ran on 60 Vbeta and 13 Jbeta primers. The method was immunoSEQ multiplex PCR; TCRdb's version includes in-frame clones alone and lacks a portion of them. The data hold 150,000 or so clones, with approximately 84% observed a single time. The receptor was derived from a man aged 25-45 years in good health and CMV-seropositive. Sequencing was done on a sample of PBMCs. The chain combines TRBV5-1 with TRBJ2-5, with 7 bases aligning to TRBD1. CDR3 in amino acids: CASSFQGDQETQYF. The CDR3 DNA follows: TGCGCCAGCAGCTTCCAGGGGGATCAAGAGACCCAGTACTTC.